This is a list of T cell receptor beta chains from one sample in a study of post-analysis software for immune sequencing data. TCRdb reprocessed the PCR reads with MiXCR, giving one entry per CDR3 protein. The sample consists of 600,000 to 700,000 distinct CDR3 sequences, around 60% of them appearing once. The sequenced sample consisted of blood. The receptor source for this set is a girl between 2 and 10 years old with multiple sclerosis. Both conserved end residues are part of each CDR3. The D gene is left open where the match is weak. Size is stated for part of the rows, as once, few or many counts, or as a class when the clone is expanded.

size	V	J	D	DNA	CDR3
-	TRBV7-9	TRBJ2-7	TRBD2	TGTGCCAGCACCGGAGCGGGAGGTCTTAACGAGCAGTACTTC	CASTGAGGLNEQYF
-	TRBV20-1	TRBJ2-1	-	TGCAGTGCTAGAGATCGGTGGCGGGATTCCTACAATGAGCAGTTCTTC	CSARDRWRDSYNEQFF
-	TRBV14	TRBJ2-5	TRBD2	TGTGCCAGCAGCTTACAAGCGGGGGGCGGGGAGACCCAGTACTTC	CASSLQAGGGETQYF
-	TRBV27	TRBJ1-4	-	TGTGCCAGCAGTCCTCGAGTGAATGAAAAACTGTTTTTT	CASSPRVNEKLFF
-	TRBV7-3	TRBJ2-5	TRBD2	TGTGCCAGCAGCTTAGGCGGGAGGGACCAAGAGACCCAGTACTTC	CASSLGGRDQETQYF
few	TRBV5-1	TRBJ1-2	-	TGCGCCAGCAGCTTTGGGGAGGACTATGGCTACACCTTC	CASSFGEDYGYTF
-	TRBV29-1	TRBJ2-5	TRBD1	TGCAGCGTTTCCGAGACAGGGGAGGAGCAGTACTTC	CSVSETGEEQYF
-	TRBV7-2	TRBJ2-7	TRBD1	TGTGCCAGCAGCTTAGCGCAGGGCAGGGGGCCGCTCGAGCAGTACTTC	CASSLAQGRGPLEQYF
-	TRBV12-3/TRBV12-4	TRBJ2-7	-	TGTGCCAGCAGCTTTTCGGACGGTTCCTACGAGCAGTACTTC	CASSFSDGSYEQYF
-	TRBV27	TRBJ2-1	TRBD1	TGTGCCAGCAGTTTTTCCCGGACAGGGGATGACAATGAGCAGTTCTTC	CASSFSRTGDDNEQFF
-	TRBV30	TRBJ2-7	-	TGTGCCTGGAGTATCTCCTACGAGCAGTACTTC	CAWSISYEQYF
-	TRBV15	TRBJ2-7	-	TGTGCCACCAGCAGAGAGCGGGACTCTCGAACGTACTTC	CATSRERDSRTYF
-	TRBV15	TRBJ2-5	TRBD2	TGTGCCACCAGCCCACACCCCGGGACTAGCGGTCAAGAGACCCAGTACTTC	CATSPHPGTSGQETQYF
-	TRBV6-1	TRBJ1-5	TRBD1	TGTGCCAGCAGTGACCTTGGACAGGGGAACCAGCCCCAGCATTTT	CASSDLGQGNQPQHF
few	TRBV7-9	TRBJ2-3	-	TGTGCCAGCAGCCGTCGGGCACTCGTAATCACAGATACGCAGTATTTT	CASSRRALVITDTQYF
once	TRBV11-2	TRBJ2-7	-	TGTGCCAGCAGCTCAGGACGGCCCTGGGAGCAGTACTTC	CASSSGRPWEQYF
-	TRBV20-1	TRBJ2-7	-	TGCAGTGCTGAAAGCACGGGACGTCCCACCGAGCAGTACTTC	CSAESTGRPTEQYF
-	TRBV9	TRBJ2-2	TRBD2	TGTGCCAGCAGCGGGCCCTTAGCGGGCTCCGCGAACACCGGGGAGCTGTTTTTT	CASSGPLAGSANTGELFF
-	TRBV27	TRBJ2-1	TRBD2	TGTGCCAGCACCAAGACTAGCGGGTACAATGGGCAGTTCTTC	CASTKTSGYNGQFF
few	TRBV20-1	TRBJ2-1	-	TGCAGTGCTAGCCCAAGCAGTTTCCCCTACAATGAGCAGTTCTTC	CSASPSSFPYNEQFF
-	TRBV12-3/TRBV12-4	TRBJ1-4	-	TGTGCCAGCAGTCCTCCGGGCGGCCCTAATGAAAAACTGTTTTTT	CASSPPGGPNEKLFF
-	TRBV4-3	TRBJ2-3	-	TGCGCCAGCAGCCAAGGTTGGGGCGGGGGCCGCACAGATACGCAGTATTTT	CASSQGWGGGRTDTQYF
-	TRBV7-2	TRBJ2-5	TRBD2	TGTGCCAGCAGCTTAGGACTAGCGGGAGAGGTTGAGCAGTACTTC	CASSLGLAGEVEQYF
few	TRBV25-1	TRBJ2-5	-	TGTGCCAGCAGCGGTAAGGGGGACCAAGAGACCCAGTACTTC	CASSGKGDQETQYF
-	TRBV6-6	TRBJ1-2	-	TGTGCCAGCAGTTACTCGGGACTGCTATCGGCTGGCTACACCTTC	CASSYSGLLSAGYTF
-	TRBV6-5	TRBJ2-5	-	TGTGCCAGCAGTTACGCGGGGTTGGAAGAGACCCAGTACTTC	CASSYAGLEETQYF
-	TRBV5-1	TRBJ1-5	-	TGCGCCAGCAGTAGCTCACCGAATCAGCCCCAGCATTTT	CASSSSPNQPQHF
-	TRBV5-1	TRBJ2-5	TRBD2	TGCGCCAGCGGCCCGTCCGGGACTAGCGAGACCCAGTACTTC	CASGPSGTSETQYF
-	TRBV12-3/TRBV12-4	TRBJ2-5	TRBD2	TGTGCCAGCACCTACAAAGGAGCGGGGGGACTCCAAGAGACCCAGTACTTC	CASTYKGAGGLQETQYF